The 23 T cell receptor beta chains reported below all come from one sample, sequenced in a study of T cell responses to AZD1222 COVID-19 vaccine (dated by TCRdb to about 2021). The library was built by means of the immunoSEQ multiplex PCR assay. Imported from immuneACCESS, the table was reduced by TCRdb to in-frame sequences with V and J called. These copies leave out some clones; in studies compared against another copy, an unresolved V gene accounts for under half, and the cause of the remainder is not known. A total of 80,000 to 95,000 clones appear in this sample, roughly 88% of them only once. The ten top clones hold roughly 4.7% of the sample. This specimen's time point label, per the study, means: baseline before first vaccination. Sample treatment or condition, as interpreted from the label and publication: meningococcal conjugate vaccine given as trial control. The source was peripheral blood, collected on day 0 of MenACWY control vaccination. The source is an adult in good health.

The CDR3 sequence: CASSEGTPLATQYF. The CDR3 nucleotides read TGTGCCAGCAGCGAAGGGACACCCTTGGCAACCCAGTACTTC. The chain joins TRBV9 to TRBJ2-5; TRBD1 is a possible D gene (6 bases). The germline V gene encodes CDR1 SGDLS and CDR2 YYNGEE. Trimming stripped 3 bases from V and 8 bases from J, with 17 bases between. CDR3 length: 14 amino acids.

CDR3 sequence reads: CASSVDRDQPQHF. CDR3 nucleotide sequence: TGTGCCAGCAGTGTGGACAGGGATCAGCCCCAGCATTTT. The chain joins TRBV6-4 to TRBJ1-5; 8 bases align to TRBD1. With 4 bases clipped from V and 5 bases from J, the junction kept 1 base outside the gene matches. Per germline, CDR1 MRHNA and CDR2 SNTAGT. This CDR3 region has 13 residues.

The CDR3 loop reads CASRTGTLNTEAFF. For the CDR3, the DNA is TGTGCCAGCAGAACCGGGACATTGAACACTGAAGCTTTCTTT. The rearrangement links TRBV6-5 to TRBJ1-1, with a possible D match to TRBD1 (6 bases). CDR1 and CDR2 (germline): MNHEY, SVGAGI. Trimming left V 6 bases short and J 0 bases short, with 11 bases between. The CDR3 covers 14 residues.

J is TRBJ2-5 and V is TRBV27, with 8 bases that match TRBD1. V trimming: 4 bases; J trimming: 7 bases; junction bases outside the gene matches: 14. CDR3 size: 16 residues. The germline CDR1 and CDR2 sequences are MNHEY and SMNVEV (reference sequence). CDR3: CASSYAPGQVIGTQYF. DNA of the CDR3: TGTGCCAGCAGTTATGCTCCGGGACAGGTCATCGGGACCCAGTACTTC.

In nucleotides, the CDR3 is TGTGCCAGCAGCCGTCGACAGTACCAGGATACGCAGTATTTT. Amino acids: CASSRRQYQDTQYF. The J gene is TRBJ2-3, the V gene TRBV14, with a weak D call TRBD1 (5 bases). Trimming removed 4 bases from V and 6 bases from J, with 14 bases in between. The CDR3 has 14 residues. The V gene's germline CDR1 is SGHDN and CDR2 FVKESK.

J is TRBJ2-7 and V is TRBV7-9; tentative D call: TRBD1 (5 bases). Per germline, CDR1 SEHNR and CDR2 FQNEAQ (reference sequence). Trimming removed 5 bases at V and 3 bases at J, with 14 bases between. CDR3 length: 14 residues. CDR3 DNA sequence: TGTGCCAGCAGCCCCCGCCCCGACAGCTACGAGCAGTACTTC. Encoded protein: CASSPRPDSYEQYF.

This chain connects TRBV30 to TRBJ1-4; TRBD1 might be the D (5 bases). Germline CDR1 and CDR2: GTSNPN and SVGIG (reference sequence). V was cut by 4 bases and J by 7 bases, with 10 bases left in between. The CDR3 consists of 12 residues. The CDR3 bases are TGTGCCTGGACCCAGCAGGGTGAAAAACTGTTTTTT. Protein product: CAWTQQGEKLFF.

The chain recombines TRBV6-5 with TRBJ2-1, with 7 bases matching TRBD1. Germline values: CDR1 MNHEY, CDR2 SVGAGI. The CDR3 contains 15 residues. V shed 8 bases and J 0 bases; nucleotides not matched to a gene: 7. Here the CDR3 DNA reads TGTGCCAGCCAAGGGGGCGAAGGCTCCTACAATGAGCAGTTCTTC. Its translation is CASQGGEGSYNEQFF.

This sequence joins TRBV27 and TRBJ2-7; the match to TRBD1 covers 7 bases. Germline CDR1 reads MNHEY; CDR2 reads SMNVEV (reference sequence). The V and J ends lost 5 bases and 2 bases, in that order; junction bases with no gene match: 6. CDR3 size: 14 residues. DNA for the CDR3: TGTGCCAGCAGTCTATACGGGACAGCCTACGAGCAGTACTTC. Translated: CASSLYGTAYEQYF.

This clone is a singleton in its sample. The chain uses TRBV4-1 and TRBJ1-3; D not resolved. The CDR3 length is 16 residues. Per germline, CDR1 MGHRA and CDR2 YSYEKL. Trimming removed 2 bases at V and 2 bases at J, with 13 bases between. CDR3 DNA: TGCGCCAGCAGCCAAACCCGGCGTGAAGCTGGAAACACCATATATTTT. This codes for CASSQTRREAGNTIYF.

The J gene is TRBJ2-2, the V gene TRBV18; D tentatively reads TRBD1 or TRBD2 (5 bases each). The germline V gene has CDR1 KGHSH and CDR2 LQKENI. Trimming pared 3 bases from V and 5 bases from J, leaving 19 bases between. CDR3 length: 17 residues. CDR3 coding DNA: TGTGCCAGCTCACCCGAGGTCGGGACCTTAAAAACCGGGGAGCTGTTTTTT. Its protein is CASSPEVGTLKTGELFF.

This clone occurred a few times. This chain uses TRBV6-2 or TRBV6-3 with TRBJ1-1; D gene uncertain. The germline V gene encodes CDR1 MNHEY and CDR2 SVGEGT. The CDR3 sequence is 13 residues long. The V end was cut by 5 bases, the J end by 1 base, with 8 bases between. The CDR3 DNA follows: TGTGCCAGCAGTGCAACAGAGAACACTGAAGCTTTCTTT. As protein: CASSATENTEAFF.

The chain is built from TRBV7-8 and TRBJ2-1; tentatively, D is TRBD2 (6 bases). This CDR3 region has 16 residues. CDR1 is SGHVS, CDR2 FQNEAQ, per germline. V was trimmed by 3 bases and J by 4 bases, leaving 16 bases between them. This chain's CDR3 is CASSFIRDSFYNEQFF. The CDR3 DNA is TGTGCCAGCAGCTTCATCCGGGACTCGTTTTACAATGAGCAGTTCTTC.

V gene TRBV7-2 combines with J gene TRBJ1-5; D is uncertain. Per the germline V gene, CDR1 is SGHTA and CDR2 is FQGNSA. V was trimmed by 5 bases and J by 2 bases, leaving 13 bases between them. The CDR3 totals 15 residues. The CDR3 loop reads CASSVAPVGNQPQHF. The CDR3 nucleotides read TGTGCCAGCAGCGTCGCCCCAGTGGGCAATCAGCCCCAGCATTTT. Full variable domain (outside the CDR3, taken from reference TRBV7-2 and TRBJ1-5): GAGVSQSPSNKVTEKGKDVELRCDPISGHTALYWYRQSLGQGLEFLIYFQGNSAPDKSGLPSDRFSAERTGGSVSTLTIQRTQQEDSAVYLCASSVAPVGNQPQHFGDGTRLSIL.

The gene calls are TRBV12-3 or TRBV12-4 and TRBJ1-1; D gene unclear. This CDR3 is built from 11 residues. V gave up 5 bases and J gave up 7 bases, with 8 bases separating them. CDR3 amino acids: CASSRGGEAFF. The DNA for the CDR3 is TGTGCCAGCAGTCGGGGAGGTGAAGCTTTCTTT.

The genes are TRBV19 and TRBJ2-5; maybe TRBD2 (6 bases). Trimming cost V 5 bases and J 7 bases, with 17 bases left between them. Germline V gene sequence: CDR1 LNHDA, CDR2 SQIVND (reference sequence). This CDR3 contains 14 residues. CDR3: CASSFLFQEGTQYF. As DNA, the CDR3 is TGTGCCAGTAGTTTTCTCTTCCAGGAGGGGACCCAGTACTTC.

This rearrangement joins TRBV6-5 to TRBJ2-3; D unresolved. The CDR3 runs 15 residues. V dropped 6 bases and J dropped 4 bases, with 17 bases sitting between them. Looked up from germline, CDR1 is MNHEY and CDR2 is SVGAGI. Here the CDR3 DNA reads TGTGCCAGCAGCCATTCCCCCGAGCGCGCAGATACGCAGTATTTT. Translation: CASSHSPERADTQYF.

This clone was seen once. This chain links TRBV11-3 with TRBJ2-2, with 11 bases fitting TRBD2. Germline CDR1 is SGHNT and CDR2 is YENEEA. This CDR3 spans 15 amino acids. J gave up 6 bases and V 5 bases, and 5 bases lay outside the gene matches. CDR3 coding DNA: TGTGCCAGCAGCCCTTTAGCGGGAGGGTCCGGGGAGCTGTTTTTT. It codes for CASSPLAGGSGELFF.

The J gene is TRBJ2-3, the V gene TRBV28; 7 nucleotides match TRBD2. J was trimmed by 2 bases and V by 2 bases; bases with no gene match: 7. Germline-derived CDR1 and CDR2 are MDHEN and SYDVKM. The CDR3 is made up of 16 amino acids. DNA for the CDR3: TGTGCCAGCAGTTTAAGAGTCACTAGCGCCACAGATACGCAGTATTTT. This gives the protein CASSLRVTSATDTQYF.

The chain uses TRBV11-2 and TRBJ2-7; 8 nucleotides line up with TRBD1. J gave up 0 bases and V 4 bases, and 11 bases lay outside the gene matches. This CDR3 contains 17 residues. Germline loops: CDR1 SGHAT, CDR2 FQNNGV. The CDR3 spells CASSSLTGDRSSYEQYF. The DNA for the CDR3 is TGTGCCAGCAGCTCCTTAACCGGGGACAGGAGCTCCTACGAGCAGTACTTC.

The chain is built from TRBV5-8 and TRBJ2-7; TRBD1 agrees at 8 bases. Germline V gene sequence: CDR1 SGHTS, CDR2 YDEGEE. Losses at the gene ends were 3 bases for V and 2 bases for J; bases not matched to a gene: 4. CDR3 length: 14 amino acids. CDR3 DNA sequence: TGTGCCAGCAGCTCGGACAGGGAAACCTACGAGCAGTACTTC. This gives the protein CASSSDRETYEQYF. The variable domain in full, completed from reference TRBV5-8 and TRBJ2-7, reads EAGVTQSPTHLIKTRGQQATLRCSPISGHTSVYWYQQALGLGLQFLLWYDEGEERNRGNFPPRFSGRQFPNYSSELNVNALELEDSALYLCASSSDRETYEQYFGPGTRLTVT.

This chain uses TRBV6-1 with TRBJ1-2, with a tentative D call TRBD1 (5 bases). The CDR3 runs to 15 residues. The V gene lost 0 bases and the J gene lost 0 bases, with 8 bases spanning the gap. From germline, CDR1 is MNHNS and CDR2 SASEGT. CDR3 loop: CASSEALTANYGYTF. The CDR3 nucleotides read TGTGCCAGCAGTGAAGCCCTGACAGCTAACTATGGCTACACCTTC.

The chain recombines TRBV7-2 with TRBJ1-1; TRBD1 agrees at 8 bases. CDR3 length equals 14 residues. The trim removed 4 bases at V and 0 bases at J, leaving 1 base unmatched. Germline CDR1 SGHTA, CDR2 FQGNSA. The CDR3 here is CASSSDRVNTEAFF. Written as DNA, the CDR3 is TGTGCCAGCAGCTCGGACAGGGTGAACACTGAAGCTTTCTTT.